This T cell receptor beta chain was sequenced for a study of early stage breast cancer tumors. Profiling relied on immunoSEQ multiplex PCR, and the TCRdb table lists in-frame clones only, not all of them. The repertoire has tens of thousands of clones, around 90% of them found once; the top ten carry less than 5%. The ends lost 3 bases at V and 4 bases at J; junction bases unmatched: 9. The CDR3 spans 17 residues. The germline V gene has CDR1 SGHVS and CDR2 FNYEAQ. The source material was blood. The clonotype was recovered from a person aged 70 to 85 with breast cancer. This sequence joins TRBV7-6 and TRBJ2-1, with TRBD2 matching over 10 bases. CDR3 in amino acids: CASSLETSGTWYNEQFF. The CDR3 nucleotides read TGTGCCAGCAGCTTGGAAACTAGCGGGACGTGGTACAATGAGCAGTTCTTC.